Reported below is one T cell receptor beta chain. Its antigen is unidentified. Other DNA sequences in the same sample also yield this CDR3. Here immunoSEQ multiplex PCR was the method, and the copy in TCRdb shows in-frame clones only, minus some. Of more than 2,000,000 clones in the sample, more than 80% were seen once. These data belong to a study of shared clonotypes between healthy human individuals. Regarding the study as a whole: Only blood samples were collected, and tissue repertoires likely differ.

The V and J ends lost 6 bases and 1 base respectively, with 13 bases between them. The CDR3 spans 15 residues. CDR1 is MNHEY, CDR2 SVGAGI, per germline. The chain recombines TRBV6-5 with TRBJ1-5; D call uncertain. The receptor was isolated from a young man in good health. The sequenced material came from naive CD4+ T cells sorted from blood. Subset denoted: CD45RA+ positively selected. The CDR3 is CASRGSGGSNQPQHF. In DNA, the CDR3 is TGTGCCAGCAGGGGGTCAGGCGGGAGCAATCAGCCCCAGCATTTT.